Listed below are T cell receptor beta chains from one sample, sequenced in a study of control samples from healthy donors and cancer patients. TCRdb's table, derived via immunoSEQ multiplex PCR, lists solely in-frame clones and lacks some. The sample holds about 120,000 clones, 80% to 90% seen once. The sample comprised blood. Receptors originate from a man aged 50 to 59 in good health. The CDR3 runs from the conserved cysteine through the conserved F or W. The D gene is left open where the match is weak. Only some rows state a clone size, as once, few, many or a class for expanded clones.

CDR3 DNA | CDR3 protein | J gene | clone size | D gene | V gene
TGTGCCAGTAGTGCACAGGGGGATAGCACAGATACGCAGTATTTT | CASSAQGDSTDTQYF | TRBJ2-3 | . | TRBD1 | TRBV19
TGCGCCAGCAGCCAAGAACACGGGACAGGAAGTTTCGCGAACACCGGGGAGCTGTTTTTT | CASSQEHGTGSFANTGELFF | TRBJ2-2 | . | TRBD1 | TRBV4-3
TGTGCCAGCAGCTTACCAAGCACAGATACGCAGTATTTT | CASSLPSTDTQYF | TRBJ2-3 | once | . | TRBV13
TGCGCCAGCAGCTTGGCGACAGGGGGAGGTTATCAGGACTCCTACGAGCAGTACTTC | CASSLATGGGYQDSYEQYF | TRBJ2-7 | . | TRBD1 | TRBV5-1
TGTGCCACCAGTGATTTCATTCAGGGGCACGAGACCCAGTACTTC | CATSDFIQGHETQYF | TRBJ2-5 | . | . | TRBV24-1
TGTGCCAGCAGCCTTCACGAAGCCGATGGCTACACCTTC | CASSLHEADGYTF | TRBJ1-2 | . | . | TRBV5-5
TGTGCCAGCAGCTTAGGGACAGGGTCCTACGAGCAGTACTTC | CASSLGTGSYEQYF | TRBJ2-7 | . | TRBD1 | TRBV11-2
TGCAGTGCTAGTCGACTAGCGGGGGGGATCTACAATGAGCAGTTCTTC | CSASRLAGGIYNEQFF | TRBJ2-1 | once | TRBD2 | TRBV20-1
TGTGCCAGCAGCTTGGCCTGGGGGACCGGGGAGCTGTTTTTT | CASSLAWGTGELFF | TRBJ2-2 | . | . | TRBV5-5
TGTGCCAGCAGTTTCGCGGGGAAGAACACTGAAGCTTTCTTT | CASSFAGKNTEAFF | TRBJ1-1 | . | . | TRBV27
TGTGCCAGTAGGGGGACAGGGTATAACACTGAAGCTTTCTTT | CASRGTGYNTEAFF | TRBJ1-1 | once | TRBD1 | TRBV19
TGTGCCAGCGGACAGAACTCTGGGGCCAACGTCCTGACTTTC | CASGQNSGANVLTF | TRBJ2-6 | . | . | TRBV2
TGTGCCAGTAGACCAGGGTTCTATAGCAATCAGCCCCAGCATTTT | CASRPGFYSNQPQHF | TRBJ1-5 | . | . | TRBV19
TGTGCCATCAGTGAGTCAGGGGAGTACGGCTACACCTTC | CAISESGEYGYTF | TRBJ1-2 | few | . | TRBV10-3